A single sample gave rise to the 14 T cell receptor beta chains below, sequenced in a study of beta chain features in type 1 diabetes. Study-level results: Shortening that was moderate but significant affected the TCRB CDR3s of Type 1 diabetes patients in all four CD4+ subsets.

Antigens for these TCRs are unknown. As every portion of the isolated RNA was reverse transcribed, the sequencing read expressed TCRB transcripts. Measured with immunoSEQ multiplex PCR; TCRdb has only the in-frame clones, and not every one. The repertoire holds a few hundred thousand clones, with 9.6% as singletons. Sequencing used central memory CD4+ T cells from blood. These receptors originate from a man between 25 and 39 years old with type 1 diabetes.

This clone has only a few counts. This rearrangement joins TRBV29-1 to TRBJ1-2; no clear D gene. Germline V gene sequence: CDR1 SQVTM, CDR2 ANQGSEA. Trimming left V 2 bases short and J 0 bases short, with 1 base between. The CDR3 is 11 amino acids. The CDR3 spells CSVESNYGYTF. As DNA, the CDR3 is TGCAGCGTTGAATCTAACTATGGCTACACCTTC.

In its sample, this clone was seen a few times. The rearrangement links TRBV19 to TRBJ2-7; 15 nucleotides align to TRBD2. Germline-derived CDR1 and CDR2 are LNHDA and SQIVND (reference sequence). This CDR3 comprises 15 residues. Trimming removed 3 bases from V and 12 bases from J; junction bases left unmatched: 9. CDR3 sequence: CASSIRTSGRDDAYF. The CDR3 nucleotides are TGTGCCAGTAGTATTCGGACTAGCGGGAGGGATGACGCGTACTTC.

To note about this clone: Since the CDR3 does not end with the conserved phenylalanine or tryptophan, this likely comes from a read error. This chain links TRBV4-3 with TRBJ1-1; TRBD1 matches 8 bases. V shed 4 bases, J shed 5 bases, and the junction held 9 bases outside the gene matches. Germline V CDR1 and CDR2: LGHNA, YSLEER. The CDR3 is 15 amino acids. CDR3 amino acids: CASSRTTGVGTEAFL. The CDR3 bases are TGCGCCAGCAGCCGGACGACAGGGGTGGGAACTGAAGCTTTCCTT.

The genes are TRBV19 and TRBJ1-5, with no clear D. The CDR3 spans 13 residues. In germline, CDR1 is LNHDA, CDR2 SQIVND (reference sequence). V was clipped by 7 bases and J by 7 bases, with 14 bases between them. Here the CDR3 reads CASNWGVGQPQHF. CDR3 coding DNA: TGTGCCAGTAACTGGGGAGTAGGGCAGCCCCAGCATTTT.

This clone came up many times. This sequence joins TRBV2 and TRBJ1-4, with D perhaps TRBD1 (5 bases). Trimming took 1 base from V and 10 from J, leaving 16 bases between them. The CDR3 consists of 15 residues. The germline gives CDR1 SNHLY, CDR2 FYNNEI. The CDR3 spells CASSEEVSGAAKLFF. CDR3 coding DNA: TGTGCCAGCAGTGAAGAGGTGTCCGGGGCAGCAAAACTGTTTTTT.

This clone was seen only a few times. This sequence joins TRBV5-1 and TRBJ1-1; D might be TRBD1 (6 bases). V was shortened by 2 bases and J by 1 base, with 9 bases between the two germline ends. This CDR3 spans 14 amino acids. Germline CDR1 SGHRS, CDR2 YFSETQ. In DNA form, the CDR3 reads TGCGCCAGCAGCTTAGACAGGTGGAACACTGAAGCTTTCTTT. Amino acid sequence: CASSLDRWNTEAFF. The full variable domain, completed using reference TRBV5-1 and TRBJ1-1, is KAGVTQTPRYLIKTRGQQVTLSCSPISGHRSVSWYQQTPGQGLQFLFEYFSETQRNKGNFPGRFSGRQFSNSRSEMNVSTLELGDSALYLCASSLDRWNTEAFFGQGTRLTVV.

This clone was detected only a few times. The chain employs TRBV28 and TRBJ2-5; tentative D call: TRBD2 (7 bases). The V end lost 3 bases, the J end lost 1 base, and 12 bases lay between the germline ends. CDR3 length: 15 residues. CDR1 and CDR2 from the germline V gene are MDHEN and SYDVKM. CDR3 sequence: CASSLGGGIQETQYF. CDR3 DNA: TGTGCCAGCAGTTTGGGAGGGGGTATCCAAGAGACCCAGTACTTC.

This chain joins TRBV15 and TRBJ2-7; no clear D. The V gene lost 1 base and the J gene lost 2 bases, with 9 bases spanning the gap. Germline CDR1 LNHNV, CDR2 YYDKDF (reference sequence). The CDR3 is made up of 14 amino acids. CDR3 coding DNA: TGTGCCACCAGCAGAGTCGGCAGGCCCTACGAGCAGTACTTC. As protein: CATSRVGRPYEQYF.

This clone was picked up a small number of times. The rearrangement uses TRBV7-2 and TRBJ1-5; TRBD1 aligns across 9 bases. The ends lost 4 bases at V and 7 bases at J; junction bases unmatched: 5. The V gene's germline CDR1 is SGHTA and CDR2 FQGNSA. There are 14 residues in the CDR3. The CDR3 protein is CASSSGDRAQPQHF. CDR3 in DNA: TGTGCCAGCAGCTCTGGGGACAGGGCCCAGCCCCAGCATTTT.

This clone was seen repeatedly, ten times or more. V is TRBV21-1 and J is TRBJ2-3; the listed D gene, TRBD2, was not tested against the DNA. TRBV21-1 is a pseudogene. The CDR3 covers 13 residues. The CDR3 bases are TGTGCCACCTCGGAGAGGAGCACAGATACGCAGTATTTT. It translates to CATSERSTDTQYF.

This sequence joins TRBV7-9 and TRBJ1-1; no firm D call. The germline V gene has CDR1 SEHNR and CDR2 FQNEAQ (reference sequence). The CDR3 is 15 residues long. The germline V and J ends were trimmed by 0 bases and 1 base, with 9 bases remaining between them. The CDR3 DNA reads TGTGCCAGCAGCTTAGCTCTGGACGGGAACACTGAAGCTTTCTTT. The encoded protein is CASSLALDGNTEAFF.

This chain uses TRBV11-2 with TRBJ2-1; perhaps TRBD1 as D (5 bases). Deletions cut 4 bases from V and 7 bases from J, with 11 bases between. The CDR3 covers 13 residues. CDR1 SGHAT and CDR2 FQNNGV come from the germline V gene. The CDR3 spells CASSSQGRNEQFF. The DNA of the CDR3 is TGTGCCAGCAGCTCGCAGGGAAGAAATGAGCAGTTCTTC.

The chain recombines TRBV2 with TRBJ1-4; a weak D match, TRBD1 (5 bases). The CDR3 has 14 residues. Per the germline V gene, CDR1 is SNHLY and CDR2 is FYNNEI. V lost 5 bases and J lost 3, with 10 bases in between. The CDR3 reads CASSPGGANEKLFF. The CDR3 DNA follows: TGTGCCAGCAGTCCGGGAGGGGCTAATGAAAAACTGTTTTTT.

This clone was observed many times. The chain employs TRBV2 and TRBJ1-5; TRBD1 might be the D (5 bases). This CDR3 region has 15 residues. Germline V gene data show CDR1 as SNHLY and CDR2 as FYNNEI. V shed 1 base and J shed 1 base, with 8 bases lying between them. CDR3 DNA: TGTGCCAGCAGTGAAGTCAGGGTGAGCAATCAGCCCCAGCATTTT. Translation: CASSEVRVSNQPQHF.